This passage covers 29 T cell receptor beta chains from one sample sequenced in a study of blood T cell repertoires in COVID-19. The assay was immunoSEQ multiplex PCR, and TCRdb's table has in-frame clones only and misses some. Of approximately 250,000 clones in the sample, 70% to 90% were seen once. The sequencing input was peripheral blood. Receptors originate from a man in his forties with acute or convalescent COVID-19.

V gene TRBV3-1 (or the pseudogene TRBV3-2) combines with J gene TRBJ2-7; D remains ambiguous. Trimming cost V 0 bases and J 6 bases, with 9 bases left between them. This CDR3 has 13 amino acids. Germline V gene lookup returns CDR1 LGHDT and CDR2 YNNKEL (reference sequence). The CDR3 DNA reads TGTGCCAGCAGCCAAGAACCGGGTCCCGAGCAGTACTTC. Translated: CASSQEPGPEQYF.

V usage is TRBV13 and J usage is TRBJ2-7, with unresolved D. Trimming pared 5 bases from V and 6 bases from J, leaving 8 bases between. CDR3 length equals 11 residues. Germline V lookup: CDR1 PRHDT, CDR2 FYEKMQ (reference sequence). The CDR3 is CASSLSSEQYF. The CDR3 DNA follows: TGTGCCAGCAGCCTTAGCAGCGAGCAGTACTTC.

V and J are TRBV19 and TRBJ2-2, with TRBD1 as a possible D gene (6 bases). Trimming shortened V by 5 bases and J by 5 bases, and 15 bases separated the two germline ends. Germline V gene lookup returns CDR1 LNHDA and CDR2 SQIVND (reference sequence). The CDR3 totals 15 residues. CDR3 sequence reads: CASSSGTLDTGELFF. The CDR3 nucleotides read TGTGCCAGTAGTTCCGGGACACTAGATACCGGGGAGCTGTTTTTT.

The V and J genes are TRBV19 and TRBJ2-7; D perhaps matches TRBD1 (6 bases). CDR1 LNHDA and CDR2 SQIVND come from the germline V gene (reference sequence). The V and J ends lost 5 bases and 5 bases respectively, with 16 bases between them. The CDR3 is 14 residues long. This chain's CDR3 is CASSPTGTIDEQYF. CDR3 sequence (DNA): TGTGCCAGTAGTCCTACCGGGACAATCGACGAGCAGTACTTC.

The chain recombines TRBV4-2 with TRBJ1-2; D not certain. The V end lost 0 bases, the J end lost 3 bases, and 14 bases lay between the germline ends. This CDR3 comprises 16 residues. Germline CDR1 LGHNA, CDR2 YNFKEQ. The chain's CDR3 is CASSQDLISGDYGYTF. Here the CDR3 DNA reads TGTGCCAGCAGCCAAGATCTTATCAGCGGTGACTATGGCTACACCTTC.

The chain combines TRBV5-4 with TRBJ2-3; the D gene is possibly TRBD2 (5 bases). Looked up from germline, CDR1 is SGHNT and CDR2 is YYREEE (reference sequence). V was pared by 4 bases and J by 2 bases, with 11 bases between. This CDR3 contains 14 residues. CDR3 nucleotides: TGTGCCAGCAGCCCGTACGGGGACACAGATACGCAGTATTTT. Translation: CASSPYGDTDTQYF.

The CDR3 protein is CASSFQGNSNQPQHF. CDR3 DNA: TGTGCCAGCAGTTTCCAGGGGAATAGCAATCAGCCCCAGCATTTT. The chain employs TRBV28 and TRBJ1-5; D perhaps matches TRBD1 (6 bases). This CDR3 region has 15 residues. Germline assignment: CDR1 MDHEN and CDR2 SYDVKM. Trimming took 3 bases from V and 0 from J, leaving 9 bases between them.

The CDR3 loop reads CASSMDRNTGELFF. The CDR3 DNA is TGTGCCAGCAGCATGGACAGGAACACCGGGGAGCTGTTTTTT. The gene calls are TRBV7-3 and TRBJ2-2; weak D call: TRBD1 (6 bases). Trimming took 5 bases from V and 1 from J, leaving 8 bases between them. Germline V gives CDR1 SGHTA, CDR2 FQGTGA. CDR3 size: 14 residues.

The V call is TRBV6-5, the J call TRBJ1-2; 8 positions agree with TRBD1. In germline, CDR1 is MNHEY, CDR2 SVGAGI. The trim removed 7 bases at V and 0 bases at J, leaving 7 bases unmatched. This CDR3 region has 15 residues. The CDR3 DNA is TGTGCCAGCATTATGGCAGGGGGCCCTAACTATGGCTACACCTTC. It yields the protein CASIMAGGPNYGYTF.

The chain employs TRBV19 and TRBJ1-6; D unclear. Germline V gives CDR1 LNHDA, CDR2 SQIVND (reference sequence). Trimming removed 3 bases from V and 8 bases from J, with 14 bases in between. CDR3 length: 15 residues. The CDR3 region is CASSIPTASYSPLHF. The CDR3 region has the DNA TGTGCCAGTAGTATCCCCACAGCTTCATATTCACCCCTCCACTTT.

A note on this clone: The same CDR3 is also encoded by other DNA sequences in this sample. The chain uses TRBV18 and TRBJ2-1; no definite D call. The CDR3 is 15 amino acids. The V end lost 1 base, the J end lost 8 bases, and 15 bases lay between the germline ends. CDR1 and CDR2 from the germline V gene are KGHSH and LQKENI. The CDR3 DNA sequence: TGTGCCAGCTCACCACGGGTCCAGGTATTCCATGAGCAGTTCTTC. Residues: CASSPRVQVFHEQFF.

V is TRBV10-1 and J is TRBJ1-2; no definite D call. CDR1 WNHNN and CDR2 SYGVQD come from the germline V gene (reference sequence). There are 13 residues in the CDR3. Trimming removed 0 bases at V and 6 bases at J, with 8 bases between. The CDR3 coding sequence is TGCGCCAGCAGTGAGTCGACTCGTAATGGCTACACCTTC. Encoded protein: CASSESTRNGYTF.

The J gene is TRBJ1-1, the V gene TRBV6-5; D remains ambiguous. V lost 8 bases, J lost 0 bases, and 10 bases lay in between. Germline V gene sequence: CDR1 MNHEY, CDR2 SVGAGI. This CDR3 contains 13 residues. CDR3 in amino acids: CASGTSLNTEAFF. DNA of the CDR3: TGTGCCAGCGGAACTAGTTTGAACACTGAAGCTTTCTTT.

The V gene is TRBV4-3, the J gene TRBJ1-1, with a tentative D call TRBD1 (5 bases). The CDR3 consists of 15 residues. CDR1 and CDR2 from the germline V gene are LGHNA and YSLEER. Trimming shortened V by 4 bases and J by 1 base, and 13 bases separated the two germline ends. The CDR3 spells CASSLRNTGNTEAFF. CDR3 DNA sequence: TGCGCCAGCAGCCTACGAAATACAGGGAACACTGAAGCTTTCTTT.

In nucleotides, the CDR3 is TGTGCCAGCACTCAATCGGGGGGAGGTGGCTACACCTTC. It translates to CASTQSGGGGYTF. The chain recombines TRBV12-3 or TRBV12-4 with TRBJ1-2, with a weak D call TRBD1 (5 bases). V gave up 7 bases and J gave up 7 bases, with 16 bases separating them. The CDR3 length is 13 residues.

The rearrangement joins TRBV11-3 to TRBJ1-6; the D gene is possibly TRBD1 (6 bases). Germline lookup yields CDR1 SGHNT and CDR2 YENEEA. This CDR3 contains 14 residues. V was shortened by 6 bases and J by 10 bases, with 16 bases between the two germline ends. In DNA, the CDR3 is TGTGCCAGCAGTATACAGGGCCCAGGCTCACCCCTCCACTTT. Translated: CASSIQGPGSPLHF.

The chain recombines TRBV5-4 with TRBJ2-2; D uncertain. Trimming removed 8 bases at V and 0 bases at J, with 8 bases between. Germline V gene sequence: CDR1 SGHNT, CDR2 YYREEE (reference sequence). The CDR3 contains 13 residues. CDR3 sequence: CASSTANTGELFF. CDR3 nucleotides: TGTGCCAGTAGCACAGCGAACACCGGGGAGCTGTTTTTT. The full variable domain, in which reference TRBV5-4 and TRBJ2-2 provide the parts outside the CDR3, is ETGVTQSPTHLIKTRGQQVTLRCSSQSGHNTVSWYQQALGQGPQFIFQYYREEENGRGNFPPRFSGLQFPNYSSELNVNALELDDSALYLCASSTANTGELFFGEGSRLTVL.

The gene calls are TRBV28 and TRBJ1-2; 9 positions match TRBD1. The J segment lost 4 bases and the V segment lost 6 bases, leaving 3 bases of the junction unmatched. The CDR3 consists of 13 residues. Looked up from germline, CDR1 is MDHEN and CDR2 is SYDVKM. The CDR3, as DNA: TGTGCCAGCAGCAGGACAGGGGCCTATGGCTACACCTTC. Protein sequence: CASSRTGAYGYTF.

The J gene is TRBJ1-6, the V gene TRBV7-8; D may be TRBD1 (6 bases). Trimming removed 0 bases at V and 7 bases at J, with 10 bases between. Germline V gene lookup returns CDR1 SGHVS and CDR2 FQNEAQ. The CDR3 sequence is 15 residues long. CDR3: CASSLADSWNSPLHF. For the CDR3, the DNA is TGTGCCAGCAGCTTAGCGGACAGTTGGAATTCACCCCTCCACTTT.

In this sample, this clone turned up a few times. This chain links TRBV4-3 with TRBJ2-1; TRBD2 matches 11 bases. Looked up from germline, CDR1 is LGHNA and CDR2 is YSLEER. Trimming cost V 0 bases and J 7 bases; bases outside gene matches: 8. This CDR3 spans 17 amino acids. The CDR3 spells CASSQDGASGGSNEQFF. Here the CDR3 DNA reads TGCGCCAGCAGCCAAGATGGGGCTAGCGGGGGGTCGAATGAGCAGTTCTTC.

For the CDR3, the DNA is TGTGCCAGCAGCCAGACCCTTTCGGGACAGGGTTCGGGGTACACCTTC. Its protein is CASSQTLSGQGSGYTF. The chain is built from TRBV4-2 and TRBJ1-2, with 9 bases fitting TRBD1. The CDR3 length is 16 residues. The germline gives CDR1 LGHNA, CDR2 YNFKEQ. Germline trimming cut 3 bases from V and 11 bases from J; bases unmatched to any gene: 16.

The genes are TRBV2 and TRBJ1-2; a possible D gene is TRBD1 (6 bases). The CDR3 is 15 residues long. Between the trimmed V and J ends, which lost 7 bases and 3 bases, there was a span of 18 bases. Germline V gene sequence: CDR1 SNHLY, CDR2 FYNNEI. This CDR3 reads CASNEGGAPDYGYTF. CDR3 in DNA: TGTGCCAGCAACGAAGGGGGGGCTCCCGACTATGGCTACACCTTC.

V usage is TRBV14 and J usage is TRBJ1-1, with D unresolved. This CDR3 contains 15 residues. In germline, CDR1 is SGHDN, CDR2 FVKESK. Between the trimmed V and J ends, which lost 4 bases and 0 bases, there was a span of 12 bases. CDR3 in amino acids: CASSRERVLNTEAFF. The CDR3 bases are TGTGCCAGCAGCCGAGAACGGGTATTGAACACTGAAGCTTTCTTT.

CDR3: CASRNNREANYGYTF. In DNA, the CDR3 is TGTGCCAGCAGGAATAACAGGGAAGCCAACTATGGCTACACCTTC. The chain carries TRBV6-5 and TRBJ1-2; D possibly corresponds to TRBD1 (6 bases). The CDR3 extends over 15 amino acids. Germline values: CDR1 MNHEY, CDR2 SVGAGI. The ends were cut back, 6 bases at V and 2 bases at J, with 16 bases in the middle.

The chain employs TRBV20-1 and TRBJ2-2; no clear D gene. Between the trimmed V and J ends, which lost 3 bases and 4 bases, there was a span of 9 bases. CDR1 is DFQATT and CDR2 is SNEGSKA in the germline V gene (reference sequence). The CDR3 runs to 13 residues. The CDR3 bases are TGCAGTGCTAGTAACGGTGTCACCGGGGAGCTGTTTTTT. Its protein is CSASNGVTGELFF.

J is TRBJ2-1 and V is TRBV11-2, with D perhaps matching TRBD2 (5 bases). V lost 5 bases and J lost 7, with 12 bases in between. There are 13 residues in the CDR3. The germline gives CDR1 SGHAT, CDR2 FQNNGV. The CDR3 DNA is TGTGCCAGCAGCCGAGGACTCAGAAATGAGCAGTTCTTC. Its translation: CASSRGLRNEQFF.

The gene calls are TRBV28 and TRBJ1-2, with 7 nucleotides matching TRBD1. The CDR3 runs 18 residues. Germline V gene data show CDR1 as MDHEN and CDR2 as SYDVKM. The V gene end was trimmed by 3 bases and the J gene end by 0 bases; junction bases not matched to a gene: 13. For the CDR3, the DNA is TGTGCCAGCAGTTTCCCGACCAGTCAGGGGGTTTCTAACTATGGCTACACCTTC. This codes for CASSFPTSQGVSNYGYTF.

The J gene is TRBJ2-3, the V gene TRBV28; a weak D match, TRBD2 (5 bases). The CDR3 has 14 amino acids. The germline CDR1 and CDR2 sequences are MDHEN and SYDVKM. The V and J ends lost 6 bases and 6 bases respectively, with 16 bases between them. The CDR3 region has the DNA TGTGCCAGCAGCCACCGACTACTCGGGGATACGCAGTATTTT. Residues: CASSHRLLGDTQYF. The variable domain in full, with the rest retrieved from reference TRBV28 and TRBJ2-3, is DVKVTQSSRYLVKRTGEKVFLECVQDMDHENMFWYRQDPGLGLRLIYFSYDVKMKEKGDIPEGYSVSREKKERFSLILESASTNQTSMYLCASSHRLLGDTQYFGPGTRLTVL.

The CDR3 reads CASSYGTGGYNEQFF. The CDR3 DNA reads TGTGCCAGCAGCTACGGGACAGGGGGCTACAATGAGCAGTTCTTC. The gene calls are TRBV7-3 and TRBJ2-1; 11 bases match TRBD1. This CDR3 region has 15 residues. V gave up 4 bases and J gave up 3 bases; unmatched junction bases: 2. The V gene's germline CDR1 is SGHTA and CDR2 FQGTGA.